A single sample gave rise to the 3 T cell receptor beta chains below, sequenced in a study of blood T cell repertoires in COVID-19. Clones were sequenced by immunoSEQ multiplex PCR, and TCRdb holds only the in-frame ones, with some missing. In the table there are tens of thousands of clones, about 90% of which are singletons. Sample: peripheral blood. Source of these receptors: a human donor in a cohort sampled during active COVID-19.

J is TRBJ2-2 and V is TRBV6-2 or TRBV6-3; D may be TRBD1 (6 bases). The CDR3 is made up of 17 amino acids. With 6 bases removed from V and 0 bases from J, the gap between germline ends came to 17 bases. Germline V gives CDR1 MNHEY, CDR2 SVGEGT. The CDR3 region has the DNA TGTGCCAGCAGATACCCGAAGGGACAACCGAACACCGGGGAGCTGTTTTTT. Its protein is CASRYPKGQPNTGELFF.

The genes are TRBV20-1 and TRBJ1-1, with D unresolved. Trimming cost V 3 bases and J 0 bases, with 14 bases left between them. Per the germline V gene, CDR1 is DFQATT and CDR2 is SNEGSKA (reference sequence). This CDR3 contains 15 residues. The CDR3 DNA is TGCAGTGCTAGTCACCTCTCGGGAATGAACACTGAAGCTTTCTTT. Translating gives CSASHLSGMNTEAFF.

DNA for the CDR3: TGTGCCAGCAGCTTGGAGGCCGGGCCGAGGGGGATTAACATTCAGTACTTC. It is translated as CASSLEAGPRGINIQYF. The chain joins TRBV5-8 to TRBJ2-4; D perhaps matches TRBD1 (6 bases). V was clipped by 0 bases and J by 7 bases, with 20 bases between them. Germline V gene data show CDR1 as SGHTS and CDR2 as YDEGEE. The CDR3 covers 17 residues.